These T cell receptor beta chains were read from a single sample in a study of cytomegalovirus exposure and HLA in healthy donors. Method: immunoSEQ multiplex PCR; TCRdb's copy keeps in-frame clones and lacks some. The sample holds 90,000 or so clones; roughly 80% are singletons and the top ten take more than 3%. The sample consisted of PBMCs. All receptors come from a man aged 25 to 40 in good health and CMV-seropositive. Both conserved end residues are part of each CDR3. D genes are given only for firm matches. Expanded clones get a size class; other rows say once, few or many, or leave the size out.

V gene	J gene	D gene	clone size	CDR3 DNA	CDR3 protein
TRBV18	TRBJ2-1	NA	NA	TGTGCCAGCTCACCACTCGCGGCGGTGGAGTTCTTC	CASSPLAAVEFF
TRBV27	TRBJ2-1	TRBD2	NA	TGTGCCAGCAGTTTACTAGCGGGACCCCCCGGGCAAGGGAATGAGCAGTTCTTC	CASSLLAGPPGQGNEQFF
TRBV6-1	TRBJ1-6	NA	NA	TGTGCCAGCAGTGAAGCTTTTCATTCAGGGGATTCACCCCTCCACTTT	CASSEAFHSGDSPLHF
TRBV6-5	TRBJ2-3	TRBD2	once	TGTGCCAGCAGTTCACTAGCGGGAGCCACAGATACGCAGTATTTT	CASSSLAGATDTQYF
TRBV7-9	TRBJ1-5	TRBD1	NA	TGTTCCAGCAGCTTAGCTCCGGGACAGGGGGCCGGTCAGCCCCAGCATTTT	CSSSLAPGQGAGQPQHF
TRBV4-2	TRBJ2-1	TRBD2	few	TGTGCCAGCAGCCAAGAGGCGACTAGCGGGGCAAGCTCCTACAATGAGCAGTTCTTC	CASSQEATSGASSYNEQFF
TRBV7-2	TRBJ2-7	TRBD2	few	TGTGCCAGCAGCCTCGAGGGGCGGGAGGCCTACGAGCAGTACTTC	CASSLEGREAYEQYF
TRBV7-2	TRBJ1-5	NA	NA	TGTGCCAGCAGCTTGGGCGGGGTCCAGCCCCAGCATTTT	CASSLGGVQPQHF
TRBV6-5	TRBJ2-3	TRBD2	NA	TGTGCCAGCAGTTATAAGCGGGAGGTCAATACGCAGTATTTT	CASSYKREVNTQYF
TRBV9	TRBJ1-2	NA	NA	TGTGCCAGCAGCCCCCCGTCGACAGGATCGGATGGCTACACCTTC	CASSPPSTGSDGYTF
TRBV28	TRBJ2-7	TRBD1	NA	TGTGCCAGCAAGAAGAACAGGGGGATCTACGAGCAGTACTTC	CASKKNRGIYEQYF
TRBV15	TRBJ1-5	NA	NA	TGTGCCACCAGCAGAGTCCTAGGGGTTCAGCCCCAGCATTTT	CATSRVLGVQPQHF
TRBV15	TRBJ2-1	NA	NA	TGTGCCACCAGCAGGTCCCCCAAGGCGGGAAGCCACAATGAGCAGTTCTTC	CATSRSPKAGSHNEQFF
TRBV18	TRBJ1-1	NA	NA	TGTGCCAGCTCACCAGGTGCAGGAGAAGCTTTCTTT	CASSPGAGEAFF
TRBV19	TRBJ2-3	TRBD2	NA	TGTGCCAGTAGTGCTAGCGGGTACACAGATACGCAGTATTTT	CASSASGYTDTQYF
TRBV15	TRBJ1-6	TRBD1	NA	TGTGCCACCAGCAGAGATCGGACAGGGGGCGCCTATAATTCACCCCTCCACTTT	CATSRDRTGGAYNSPLHF
TRBV5-1	TRBJ2-5	TRBD1	NA	TGCGCCAGCAGCTTACAGGGGGGAGAGCAGTACTTC	CASSLQGGEQYF
TRBV29-1	TRBJ2-1	TRBD2	NA	TGCAGCGTTGAATTGGAGCGGGGGGCCCCCTACTACAATGAGCAGTTCTTC	CSVELERGAPYYNEQFF
TRBV2	TRBJ1-2	NA	NA	TGTGCCAGCTCGAAGGAGAGAAACTATGGCTACACCTTC	CASSKERNYGYTF
TRBV11-3	TRBJ2-7	TRBD2	once	TGTGCCAGCAGCATGGGGACTAGCGGGAGAGACGAGCAGTACTTC	CASSMGTSGRDEQYF
TRBV7-2	TRBJ2-3	TRBD2	NA	TGTGCCAGCAGCGTAGAGTTAGGGACTAGCGGGAGCTCAGATACGCAGTATTTT	CASSVELGTSGSSDTQYF
TRBV14	TRBJ2-3	NA	NA	TGTGCCAGCAGCCCTAGGACTGCAGTGGGCACAGATACGCAGTATTTT	CASSPRTAVGTDTQYF
TRBV6-5	TRBJ2-7	NA	NA	TGTGCCAGCAGTTTCCTGGCATCCTCCTACGAGCAGTACTTC	CASSFLASSYEQYF
TRBV7-8	TRBJ2-7	NA	NA	TGTGCCAGCGGAGACGCGGGATACGAGCAGTACTTC	CASGDAGYEQYF
TRBV5-1	TRBJ2-5	TRBD1	once	TGCGCCAGCAGCTCCGGGACAGGGATCGAGACCCAGTACTTC	CASSSGTGIETQYF
TRBV18	TRBJ1-4	NA	NA	TGTGCCAGCTCACCACGACAACTTATTGCAACTAATGAAAAACTGTTTTTT	CASSPRQLIATNEKLFF
TRBV30	TRBJ1-5	NA	NA	TGTGCCTGGAGTGGTAATTCGGTTAATCAGCCCCAGCATTTT	CAWSGNSVNQPQHF
TRBV19	TRBJ1-4	TRBD1	NA	TGTGCCAGTAGTATGGGACAGGGGGCAACTAATGAAAAACTGTTTTTT	CASSMGQGATNEKLFF
TRBV6-5	TRBJ1-2	TRBD1	few	TGTGCCAGCAGTTACTCATCCAGGGGGGATGGCTACACCTTC	CASSYSSRGDGYTF
TRBV5-8	TRBJ1-1	TRBD1	NA	TGTGCCAGCAGCCCGGACAGGCGCGGTCCTCCTGAAGCTTTCTTT	CASSPDRRGPPEAFF
TRBV28	TRBJ1-5	TRBD1	NA	TGTGCCAGCAGCCTTGACAGGGGCGATCAGCCCCAGCATTTT	CASSLDRGDQPQHF
TRBV5-1	TRBJ2-6	NA	NA	TGCGCCAGCAGCTCTGGGACACCTCGCTCTGGGGCCAACGTCCTGACTTTC	CASSSGTPRSGANVLTF
TRBV9	TRBJ1-1	TRBD1	NA	TGTGCCAGCAGCTCCGGACAGGCGAACACTGAAGCTTTCTTT	CASSSGQANTEAFF
TRBV18	TRBJ2-7	TRBD1	NA	TGTGCCAGCCCGTTGGGACAGGGGTTTGCCTACGAGCAGTACTTC	CASPLGQGFAYEQYF
TRBV9	TRBJ1-1	NA	NA	TGTGCCAGCAGCGTAGGGGGGGGCTCCACTGAAGCTTTCTTT	CASSVGGGSTEAFF
TRBV10-1	TRBJ2-7	NA	few	TGCGCCAGCAGCCGGGACTCTTCCTACGAGCAGTACTTC	CASSRDSSYEQYF
TRBV13	TRBJ2-1	NA	NA	TGTGCCAGCAGTTCTCCGGGACTCAGCTCCTACAATGAGCAGTTCTTC	CASSSPGLSSYNEQFF
TRBV4-3	TRBJ1-4	TRBD1	few	TGCGCCAGCAGCCCCGACAGGGGGCGTGGGGAAAAACTGTTTTTT	CASSPDRGRGEKLFF
TRBV7-2	TRBJ1-1	NA	NA	TGTGCCAGCAGCTTAGGATTCGAGGGCCCCGGGATCTTT	CASSLGFEGPGIF